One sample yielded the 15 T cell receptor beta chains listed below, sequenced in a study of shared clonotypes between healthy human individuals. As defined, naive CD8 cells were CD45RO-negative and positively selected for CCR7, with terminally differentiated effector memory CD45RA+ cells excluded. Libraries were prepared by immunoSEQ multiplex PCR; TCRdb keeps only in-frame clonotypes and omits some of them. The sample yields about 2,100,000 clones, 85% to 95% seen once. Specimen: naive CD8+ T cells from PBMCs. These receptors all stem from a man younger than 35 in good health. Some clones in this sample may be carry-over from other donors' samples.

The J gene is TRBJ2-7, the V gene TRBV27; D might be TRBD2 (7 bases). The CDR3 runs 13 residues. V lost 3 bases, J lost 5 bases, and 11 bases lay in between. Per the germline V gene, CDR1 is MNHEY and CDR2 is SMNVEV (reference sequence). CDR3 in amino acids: CASSFGGANEQYF. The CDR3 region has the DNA TGTGCCAGCAGTTTTGGGGGGGCCAACGAGCAGTACTTC.

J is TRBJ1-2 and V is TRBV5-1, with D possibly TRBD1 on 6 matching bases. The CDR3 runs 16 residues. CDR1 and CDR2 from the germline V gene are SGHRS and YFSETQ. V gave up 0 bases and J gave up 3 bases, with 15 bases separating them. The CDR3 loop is CASSLVEGGSYYGYTF. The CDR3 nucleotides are TGCGCCAGCAGCTTGGTAGAGGGGGGATCTTACTATGGCTACACCTTC.

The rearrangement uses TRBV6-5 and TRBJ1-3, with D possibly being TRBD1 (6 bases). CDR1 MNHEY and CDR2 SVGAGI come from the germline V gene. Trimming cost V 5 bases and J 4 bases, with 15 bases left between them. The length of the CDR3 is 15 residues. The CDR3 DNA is TGTGCCAGCAGTCCGGACAGAAGCCCCGGAAACACCATATATTTT. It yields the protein CASSPDRSPGNTIYF.

In DNA form, the CDR3 reads TGTGCCAGCAGCATCGGACCGGGCGCCAAAAACATTCAGTACTTC. It is translated as CASSIGPGAKNIQYF. The J gene is TRBJ2-4, the V gene TRBV11-2; D remains unclear. The CDR3 covers 15 residues. Germline V lookup: CDR1 SGHAT, CDR2 FQNNGV. The ends were cut back, 5 bases at V and 1 base at J, with 12 bases in the middle.

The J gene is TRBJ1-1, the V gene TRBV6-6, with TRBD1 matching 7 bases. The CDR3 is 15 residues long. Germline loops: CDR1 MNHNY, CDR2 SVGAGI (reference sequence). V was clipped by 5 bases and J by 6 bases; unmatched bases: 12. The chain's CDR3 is CASSDNRGPNPEAFF. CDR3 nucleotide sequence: TGTGCCAGCAGTGACAACAGGGGCCCAAACCCTGAAGCTTTCTTT.

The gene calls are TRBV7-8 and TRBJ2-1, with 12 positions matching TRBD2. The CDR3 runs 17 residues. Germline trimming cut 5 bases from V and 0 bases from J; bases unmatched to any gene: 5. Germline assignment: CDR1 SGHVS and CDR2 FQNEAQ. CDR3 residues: CASSPRLAGDSYNEQFF. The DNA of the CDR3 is TGTGCCAGCAGCCCCCGACTAGCGGGAGACTCCTACAATGAGCAGTTCTTC.

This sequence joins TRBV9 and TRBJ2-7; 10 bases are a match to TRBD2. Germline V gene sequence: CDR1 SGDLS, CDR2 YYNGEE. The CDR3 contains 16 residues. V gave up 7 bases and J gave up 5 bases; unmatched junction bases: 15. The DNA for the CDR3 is TGTGCCAGCTCCCCCCTCCGAAGCGGGAGGGGCGACGAGCAGTACTTC. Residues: CASSPLRSGRGDEQYF.

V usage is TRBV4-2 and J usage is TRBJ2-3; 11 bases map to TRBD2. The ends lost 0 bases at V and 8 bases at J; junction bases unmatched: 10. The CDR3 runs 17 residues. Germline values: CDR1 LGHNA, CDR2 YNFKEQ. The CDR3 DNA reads TGTGCCAGCAGCCAAGATTACAGTACTAGCGGGAGAGGTACGCAGTATTTT. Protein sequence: CASSQDYSTSGRGTQYF.

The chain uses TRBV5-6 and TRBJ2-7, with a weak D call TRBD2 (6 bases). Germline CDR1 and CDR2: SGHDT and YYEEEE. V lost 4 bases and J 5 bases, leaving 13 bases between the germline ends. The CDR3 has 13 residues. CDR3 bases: TGTGCCAGCAGCCCCTGGCCGGGGGACGAGCAGTACTTC. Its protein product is CASSPWPGDEQYF.

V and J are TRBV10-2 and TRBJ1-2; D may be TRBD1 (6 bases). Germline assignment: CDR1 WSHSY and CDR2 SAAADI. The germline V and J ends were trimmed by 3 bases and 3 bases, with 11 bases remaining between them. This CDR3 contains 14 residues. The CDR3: CASSDGGGDYGYTF. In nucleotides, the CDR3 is TGCGCCAGCAGTGATGGGGGCGGAGACTATGGCTACACCTTC.

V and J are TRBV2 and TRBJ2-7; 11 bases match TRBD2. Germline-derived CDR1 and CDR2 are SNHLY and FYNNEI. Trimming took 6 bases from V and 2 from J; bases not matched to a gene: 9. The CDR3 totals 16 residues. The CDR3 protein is CASSLKGLAEPYEQYF. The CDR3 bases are TGTGCCAGCAGCCTTAAGGGACTAGCGGAACCCTACGAGCAGTACTTC.

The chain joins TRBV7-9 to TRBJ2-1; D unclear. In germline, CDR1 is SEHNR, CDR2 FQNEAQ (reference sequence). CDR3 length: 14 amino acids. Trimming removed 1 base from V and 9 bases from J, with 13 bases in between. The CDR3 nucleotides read TGTGCCAGCAGCTTAGGCGGACCCCAGGCTGAGCAGTTCTTC. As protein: CASSLGGPQAEQFF.

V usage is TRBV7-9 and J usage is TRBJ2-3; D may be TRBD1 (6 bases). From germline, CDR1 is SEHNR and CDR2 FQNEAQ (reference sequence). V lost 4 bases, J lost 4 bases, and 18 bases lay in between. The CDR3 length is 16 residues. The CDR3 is CASSSEQGRESDTQYF. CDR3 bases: TGTGCCAGCAGCTCAGAGCAGGGGCGAGAGTCAGATACGCAGTATTTT.

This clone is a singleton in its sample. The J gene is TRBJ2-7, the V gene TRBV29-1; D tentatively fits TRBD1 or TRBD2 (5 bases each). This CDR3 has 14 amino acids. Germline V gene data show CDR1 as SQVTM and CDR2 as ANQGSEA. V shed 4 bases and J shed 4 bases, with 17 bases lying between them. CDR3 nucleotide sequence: TGCAGCGTTGGCCCTTCGGGACGTCGGTACGAGCAGTACTTC. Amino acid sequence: CSVGPSGRRYEQYF.

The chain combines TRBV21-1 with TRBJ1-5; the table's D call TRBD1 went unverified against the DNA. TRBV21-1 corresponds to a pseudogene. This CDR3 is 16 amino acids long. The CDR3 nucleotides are TGTGCCAGCAGCAGGACAGGGGCCTGGGGGAGTCAGCCCCAGCATTTT. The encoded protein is CASSRTGAWGSQPQHF.